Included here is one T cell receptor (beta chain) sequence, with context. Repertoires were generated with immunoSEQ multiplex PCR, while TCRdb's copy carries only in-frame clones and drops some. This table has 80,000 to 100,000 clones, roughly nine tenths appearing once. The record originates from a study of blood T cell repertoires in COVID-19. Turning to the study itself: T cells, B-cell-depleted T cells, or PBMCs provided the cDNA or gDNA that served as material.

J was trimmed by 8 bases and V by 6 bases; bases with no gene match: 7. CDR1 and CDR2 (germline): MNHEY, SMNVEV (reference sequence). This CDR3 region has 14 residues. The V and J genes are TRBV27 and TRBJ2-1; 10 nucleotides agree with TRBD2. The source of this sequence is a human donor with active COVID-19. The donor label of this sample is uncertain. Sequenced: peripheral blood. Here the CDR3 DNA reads TGTGCCAGCAGCGAGCGGGGGGGCTTAGATGAGCAGTTCTTC. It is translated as CASSERGGLDEQFF.